The sequence of this T cell receptor (beta chain) was determined in a study of cytomegalovirus exposure and HLA in healthy donors. Study observations and caveats: Another analysis was done later, and it associated around 15,000 TCR beta sequences with HLA alleles at 0.05 false discovery rate.

PCR used 60 Vbeta primers and 13 Jbeta primers. TCRdb's table, derived via immunoSEQ multiplex PCR, lists solely in-frame clones and lacks some. The data contain 95,000 to 130,000 clones, around 10% of them singletons. V gave up 5 bases and J gave up 6 bases, with 17 bases separating them. CDR1 MNHEY and CDR2 SMNVEV come from the germline V gene (reference sequence). This CDR3 is built from 15 residues. This clone came up a few times. What it binds is not known. This TCR derives from a man younger than 40 in good health and CMV-seronegative. The specimen was PBMCs. The chain has TRBV27 and TRBJ2-1; D is perhaps TRBD1 (5 bases). The CDR3 protein is CASSRQTNWGNEQFF. Written as DNA, the CDR3 is TGTGCCAGCAGTCGACAGACAAACTGGGGCAATGAGCAGTTCTTC.